These T cell receptor beta chains were read from a single sample in a study of T cells after yellow fever vaccination. MiXCR, applied by TCRdb to the 5' RACE reads, yields one record per CDR3 protein. Altogether 300,000 to 350,000 distinct CDR3 sequences are present, about 7.8% being singletons, with the ten largest covering roughly 15%. The material was PBMCs, obtained roughly 46 days after the first yellow fever vaccination. The source is a man between 18 and 29 years old who received the YFV17D yellow fever vaccine. CDR3s include the opening cysteine and the closing phenylalanine or tryptophan. A D gene is named only where the DNA matches it firmly. Not every row has a clone size; where given, it reads once, few, many or a size class.

>few|TRBD1|TRBV30|TRBJ2-2|15
CAWSGDSVNTGELFF
TGTGCCTGGAGTGGGGACAGCGTTAACACCGGGGAGCTGTTTTTT
>.|TRBD1|TRBV15|TRBJ1-5|12
CATSRRQGSQHF
TGTGCCACCAGCAGACGACAGGGATCCCAGCATTTT
>many|.|TRBV11-2|TRBJ2-5|17
CASSRRGGRGGLETQYF
TGTGCCAGCAGCCGACGAGGTGGCAGGGGAGGGTTGGAGACCCAGTACTTC
>.|.|TRBV5-1|TRBJ1-1|16
CASSLATAPMNTEAFF
TGCGCCAGCAGCTTGGCAACCGCCCCTATGAACACTGAAGCTTTCTTT
>few|.|TRBV18|TRBJ1-2|14
CASSPGGAIRGYTF
TGTGCCAGCTCACCTGGGGGGGCAATCCGCGGCTACACCTTC
>few|.|TRBV27|TRBJ1-5|15
CASSSTGYGNQPQHF
TGTGCCAGCAGTTCGACAGGTTATGGGAATCAGCCCCAGCATTTT
>.|.|TRBV7-2|TRBJ1-5|13
CASSVDSYQPQHF
TGTGCCAGCAGCGTCGACAGTTATCAGCCCCAGCATTTT
>.|TRBD1|TRBV20-1|TRBJ2-5|15
CSACNPGQGGETQYF
TGCAGTGCTTGTAACCCGGGACAGGGAGGAGAGACCCAGTACTTC
>few|TRBD1|TRBV4-3|TRBJ2-1|15
CASSQVDRRDNEQFF
TGCGCCAGCAGCCAAGTGGACAGGCGCGACAATGAGCAGTTCTTC
>many|TRBD2|TRBV10-3|TRBJ2-7|15
CAISEWGGGPHEQYF
TGTGCCATCAGTGAGTGGGGCGGGGGGCCGCACGAGCAGTACTTC
>few|.|TRBV6-5|TRBJ2-3|12
CATRRNADTQYF
TGTGCCACCCGACGGAACGCAGATACGCAGTATTTT
>few|TRBD2|TRBV5-4|TRBJ2-1|16
CASSRLLAGGSDEQFF
TGTGCCAGCAGCCGCCTACTAGCGGGGGGTAGCGATGAGCAGTTCTTC
>many|TRBD2|TRBV5-1|TRBJ2-1|13
CASFLTGGSEQFF
TGCGCCAGCTTCCTGACGGGGGGAAGTGAGCAGTTCTTC
>.|TRBD1|TRBV5-4|TRBJ1-1|15
CASSQGSRGSTEAFF
TGTGCCAGCAGCCAGGGGTCCAGGGGGAGCACTGAAGCTTTCTTT
>many|.|TRBV29-1|TRBJ1-5|14
CSVSVGISNQPQHF
TGCAGCGTTAGTGTCGGGATTAGCAATCAGCCCCAGCATTTT
>.|.|TRBV2|TRBJ1-6|12
CASRPFNSPLHF
TGTGCCAGCAGACCCTTTAATTCACCCCTCCACTTT
>.|TRBD2|TRBV28|TRBJ2-1|15
CASSSLAGVDNEQFF
TGTGCCAGCAGTTCACTAGCGGGGGTAGACAATGAGCAGTTCTTC
>.|TRBD2|TRBV27|TRBJ2-2|17
CASSPPGGGTLSGELFF
TGTGCCAGCAGCCCCCCGGGAGGGGGGACCCTCTCCGGGGAGCTGTTTTTT
>few|.|TRBV18|TRBJ1-5|14
CASSPGTSKAPQHF
TGTGCCAGCTCACCAGGGACCTCAAAGGCGCCCCAGCATTTT
>.|.|TRBV2|TRBJ2-3|15
CASSEEAGVQDTQYF
TGTGCCAGCAGTGAAGAGGCAGGGGTCCAAGATACGCAGTATTTT
>few|TRBD2|TRBV2|TRBJ2-1|20
CASRYRGLLAGGTKGNEQFF
TGTGCCAGTAGATACAGGGGGCTACTAGCGGGGGGAACGAAGGGGAATGAGCAGTTCTTC
>few|.|TRBV5-1|TRBJ1-1|17
CASSPRTFGEMNTEAFF
TGCGCCAGCAGCCCAAGAACTTTCGGGGAAATGAACACTGAAGCTTTCTTT
>many|.|TRBV5-1|TRBJ1-6|16
CASSLVVGQFNSPLHF
TGCGCCAGCAGCTTGGTGGTAGGGCAGTTTAATTCACCCCTCCACTTT
>few|.|TRBV5-1|TRBJ1-2|17
CASSFIQTGDGGYGYTF
TGCGCCAGCAGCTTCATCCAAACAGGCGACGGAGGCTATGGCTACACCTTC
>.|.|TRBV6-5|TRBJ1-3|14
CASSYPNWRNTIYF
TGTGCCAGCAGTTACCCGAATTGGAGGAACACCATATATTTT
>.|TRBD2|TRBV4-3|TRBJ2-1|18
CASSQDKPQRGDFNEQFF
TGCGCCAGCAGCCAAGATAAGCCCCAGCGGGGGGACTTCAATGAGCAGTTCTTC
>.|TRBD1|TRBV29-1|TRBJ1-2|16
CSVEDPRDSGLRGYTF
TGCAGCGTTGAAGATCCGAGGGACAGCGGTCTCCGAGGCTACACCTTC
>.|.|TRBV10-3|TRBJ1-5|12
CAISGDGLPQHF
TGTGCCATCAGTGGGGATGGATTGCCCCAGCATTTT
>.|.|TRBV10-3|TRBJ1-2|14
CAISETGGAGGYTF
TGTGCCATCAGTGAAACAGGTGGAGCAGGGGGCTACACCTTC
>.|TRBD2|TRBV2|TRBJ2-2|18
CAFSYHAGGLLMIGELFF
TGTGCCTTCAGTTATCATGCGGGGGGCCTCCTTATGATAGGGGAGCTGTTTTTT
>few|.|TRBV20-1|TRBJ2-3|13
CSAQPPSTDTQYF
TGCAGTGCTCAGCCCCCGAGCACAGATACGCAGTATTTT
>.|.|TRBV5-1|TRBJ2-1|13
CASSLGRSLEQFF
TGCGCCAGCAGCTTGGGTCGAAGCCTTGAGCAGTTCTTC
>.|.|TRBV12-3/TRBV12-4|TRBJ1-2|15
CASNSGAQANYGYTF
TGTGCCAGCAACAGTGGGGCCCAAGCTAACTATGGCTACACCTTC
>few|.|TRBV5-1|TRBJ2-2|15
CASSPPGWATGELFF
TGCGCCAGCAGCCCCCCCGGGTGGGCCACCGGGGAGCTGTTTTTT
>.|TRBD1|TRBV12-3/TRBV12-4|TRBJ2-5|14
CASSLRTGAETQYF
TGTGCCAGCAGTTTAAGGACAGGGGCAGAGACCCAGTACTTC
>.|.|TRBV5-1|TRBJ2-3|12
CASSFSSQVPYF
TGCGCCAGCAGCTTTTCCAGCCAGGTGCCGTATTTT
>.|TRBD2|TRBV12-3/TRBV12-4|TRBJ2-5|16
CASSQGTSGDQETQYF
TGTGCCAGCAGTCAAGGGACTAGCGGGGACCAAGAGACCCAGTACTTC
>.|TRBD2|TRBV20-1|TRBJ2-5|13
CSAELRGGETQYF
TGCAGTGCAGAACTTCGCGGGGGTGAGACCCAGTACTTC
>few|.|TRBV29-1|TRBJ1-2|12
CSVRQANYGYTF
TGCAGCGTCAGACAGGCCAACTATGGCTACACCTTC
>few|TRBD2|TRBV5-1|TRBJ2-1|14
CASSLGAGRNEQFF
TGCGCCAGCAGCTTGGGGGCCGGGAGGAATGAGCAGTTCTTC
>.|TRBD2|TRBV6-5|TRBJ2-1|13
CASRGGGVNEQFF
TGTGCCAGCAGGGGGGGAGGGGTCAATGAGCAGTTCTTC
>.|TRBD1|TRBV7-2|TRBJ1-1|15
CASSLRGPDSTEAFF
TGTGCCAGCAGCTTAAGGGGGCCGGATAGCACTGAAGCTTTCTTT
>few|.|TRBV29-1|TRBJ2-3|11
CSGQGAGRQYF
TGCAGCGGACAAGGCGCGGGTAGGCAGTATTTT
>few|TRBD1|TRBV4-1|TRBJ1-2|16
CASSQEGDRGWGGYTF
TGCGCCAGCAGCCAAGAAGGCGACAGGGGTTGGGGCGGCTACACCTTC
>.|TRBD1|TRBV7-2|TRBJ2-2|17
CASSLFSSGGWTGELFF
TGTGCCAGCAGCTTGTTTTCGTCAGGGGGTTGGACCGGGGAGCTGTTTTTT
>.|.|TRBV12-3/TRBV12-4|TRBJ2-5|16
CASSLVLSVPPHTQYF
TGTGCCAGCAGTTTAGTACTATCTGTGCCTCCGCACACCCAGTACTTC
>many|TRBD2|TRBV4-2|TRBJ2-1|16
CASSPLTSGGYVEQFF
TGTGCCAGCAGCCCACTCACTAGCGGGGGGTATGTTGAGCAGTTCTTC
>few|.|TRBV7-2|TRBJ1-6|16
CASSLLQGASNSPLHF
TGTGCCAGCAGCTTGCTACAGGGAGCTTCCAATTCACCCCTCCACTTT
>.|.|TRBV6-5|TRBJ2-3|14
CASSYYADTDTQYF
TGTGCCAGCAGTTACTATGCGGACACAGATACGCAGTATTTT
>many|.|TRBV12-3/TRBV12-4|TRBJ2-3|14
CASSFAGLTDTQYF
TGTGCCAGCAGTTTCGCAGGGCTCACAGATACGCAGTATTTT